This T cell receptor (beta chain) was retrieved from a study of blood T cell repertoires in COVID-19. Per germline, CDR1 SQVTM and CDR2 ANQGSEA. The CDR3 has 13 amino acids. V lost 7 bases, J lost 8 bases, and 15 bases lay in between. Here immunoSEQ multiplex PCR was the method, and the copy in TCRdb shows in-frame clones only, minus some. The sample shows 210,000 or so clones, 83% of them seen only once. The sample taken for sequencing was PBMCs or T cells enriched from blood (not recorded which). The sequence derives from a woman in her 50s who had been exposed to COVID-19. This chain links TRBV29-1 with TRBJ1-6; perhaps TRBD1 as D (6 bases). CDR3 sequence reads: CSAGRGGDSPLHF. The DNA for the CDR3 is TGCAGCGCCGGGAGAGGGGGGGATTCACCCCTCCACTTT.